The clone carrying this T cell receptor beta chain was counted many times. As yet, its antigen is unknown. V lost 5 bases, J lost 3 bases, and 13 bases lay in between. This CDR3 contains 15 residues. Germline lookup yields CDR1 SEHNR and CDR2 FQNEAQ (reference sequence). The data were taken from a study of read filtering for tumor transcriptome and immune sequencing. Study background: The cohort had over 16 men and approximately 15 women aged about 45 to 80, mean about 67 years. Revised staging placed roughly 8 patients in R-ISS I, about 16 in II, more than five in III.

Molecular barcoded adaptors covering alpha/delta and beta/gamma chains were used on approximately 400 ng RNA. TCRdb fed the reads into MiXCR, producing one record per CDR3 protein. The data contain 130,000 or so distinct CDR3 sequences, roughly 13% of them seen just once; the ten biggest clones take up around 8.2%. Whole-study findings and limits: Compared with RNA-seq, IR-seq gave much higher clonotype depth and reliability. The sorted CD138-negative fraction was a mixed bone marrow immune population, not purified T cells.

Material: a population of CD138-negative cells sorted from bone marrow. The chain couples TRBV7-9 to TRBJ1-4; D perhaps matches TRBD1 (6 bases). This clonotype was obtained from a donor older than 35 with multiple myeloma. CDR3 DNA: TGTGCCAGCAGCCCGGGCGAGGGGGCTAATGAAAAACTGTTTTTT. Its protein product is CASSPGEGANEKLFF.